These T cell receptor beta chains were read from a single sample in a study of cytomegalovirus exposure and HLA in healthy donors. Measured with immunoSEQ multiplex PCR; TCRdb has only the in-frame clones, and not every one. This table has over 200,000 clones, around four fifths appearing once. The sample consisted of PBMCs. All receptors derive from a woman aged 18-29 years in good health and CMV-seronegative. Both conserved end residues are part of each CDR3. A D gene is named only where the DNA matches it firmly. Part of the rows lack a size; the others show once, few, many or a class for expanded clones.

>TRBJ1-3|TRBV30|-|-
TGTGCCTGTAAGCCCCAGCCCTCTGGAAACACCATATATTTT
CACKPQPSGNTIYF
>TRBJ1-1|TRBV5-1|-|-
TGCGCCAGCAGCCCGGACGGGGGGCGAGTAGACACTGAAGCTTTCTTT
CASSPDGGRVDTEAFF
>TRBJ1-6|TRBV6-5|-|-
TGTGCCAGCAGCTCGGGGCAGAGAAAGACACCCCTCCACTTT
CASSSGQRKTPLHF
>TRBJ1-6|TRBV5-1|TRBD1|-
TGCGCCAGCAGCTTGGCAGCGACAGGGAGTTCACCCCTCCACTTT
CASSLAATGSSPLHF
>TRBJ2-5|TRBV7-3|-|-
TGTGCCAGCACCCAAGGGCGACGGGGGCATCAAGAGACCCAGTACTTC
CASTQGRRGHQETQYF
>TRBJ2-2|TRBV27|-|-
TGTGCCAGCAGTTTCTCATGGTCGGCCGGGGAGCTGTTTTTT
CASSFSWSAGELFF
>TRBJ1-6|TRBV11-2|-|-
TGTGCCAGCAGCCCCGGGACGCCCAAGGCTGGTTCACCCCTCCACTTT
CASSPGTPKAGSPLHF
>TRBJ1-5|TRBV21-1|-|-
TGTGCCAGCAGCAAATCCCGGGCGACAGGCGAACGCAATCAGCCCCAGCATTTT
CASSKSRATGERNQPQHF
>TRBJ2-1|TRBV6-4|-|-
TGTGCCAGCAGCTCACCCCCCGGGACAATCCCCTACAATGAGCAGTTCTTC
CASSSPPGTIPYNEQFF
>TRBJ1-5|TRBV7-9|TRBD1|-
TGTGCCAGCAGCTGGACAGGGAGCAATCAGCCCCAGCATTTT
CASSWTGSNQPQHF
>TRBJ1-2|TRBV7-9|-|-
TGTGCCAGCAGCACCGGAGCGGGCCCCGGCTACACCTTC
CASSTGAGPGYTF
>TRBJ1-1|TRBV6-5|-|-
TGTGCCAGCAGCTCCAAGATCGCTGAAGCTTTCTTT
CASSSKIAEAFF
>TRBJ1-2|TRBV9|-|-
TGTGCCAGCAGCCCAGAGAATCGCGGCTATGGCTACACCTTC
CASSPENRGYGYTF
>TRBJ2-1|TRBV2|-|-
TGTGCCAGAGAGACAGGCCAAAATGAGCAGTTCTTC
CARETGQNEQFF
>TRBJ2-3|TRBV7-8|TRBD2|-
TGTGCCAGCAGCTCCCTGGGAGGGAGCAGATCACACACAGATACGCAGTATTTT
CASSSLGGSRSHTDTQYF
>TRBJ1-4|TRBV27|-|-
TGTGCCAGCAGTTTATTATTGAGTACGGGGGTTGGAGAAAAACTGTTTTTT
CASSLLLSTGVGEKLFF
>TRBJ2-5|TRBV27|-|-
TGTGCCAGCAGTCTTGGGGGGTTTGGGACAGTAGAGACCCAGTACTTC
CASSLGGFGTVETQYF
>TRBJ1-2|TRBV4-1|-|once
TGCGCCAGCAGCCAAGACTCTAACTATGGCTACACCTTC
CASSQDSNYGYTF
>TRBJ2-3|TRBV30|-|-
TGTGCCTGGAGTGGGGGGGGCCTAGCGGCTAGCACAGATACGCAGTATTTT
CAWSGGGLAASTDTQYF
>TRBJ2-7|TRBV30|-|-
TGTGCCTGGAGTGGCCACCCTTACAGGAGGGGGGGCCCATACGAGCAGTACTTC
CAWSGHPYRRGGPYEQYF
>TRBJ2-5|TRBV28|-|-
TGTGCCAGCAGCTACCTAGGAGGGTACCAAGAGACCCAGTACTTC
CASSYLGGYQETQYF
>TRBJ2-3|TRBV15|-|-
TGTGCCACCAGCAAACCGAGACCTAGCACAGATACGCAGTATTTT
CATSKPRPSTDTQYF
>TRBJ1-5|TRBV18|-|-
TGTGCCAGCTCACCACAGAAGGAGCAGCCCCAGCATTTT
CASSPQKEQPQHF
>TRBJ2-1|TRBV4-1|TRBD1|-
TGCGCCAGCAGCCTAGACAGGGTGAATGAGCAGTTCTTC
CASSLDRVNEQFF
>TRBJ1-2|TRBV6-5|-|-
TGTGCCAGCGAGCGGGACGGTGGCTACACCTTC
CASERDGGYTF
>TRBJ1-2|TRBV27|-|-
TGTGCCAGCAGTCCGGCTGGGGTCAGAGCTAACTATGGCTACACCTTC
CASSPAGVRANYGYTF
>TRBJ1-1|TRBV6-1|-|-
TGTGCCAGCAGTGAAATCGGTATTGAAGCTTTCTTT
CASSEIGIEAFF
>TRBJ2-5|TRBV5-1|TRBD1|-
TGCGCCAGCAGCCTCGGGACAGAGCAAGAGACCCAGTACTTC
CASSLGTEQETQYF
>TRBJ2-7|TRBV7-2|-|-
TGTGCCAGCAGCTTACAAGGGCGGGCCCTCTACGAGCAGTACTTC
CASSLQGRALYEQYF
>TRBJ2-3|TRBV5-1|TRBD2|-
TGCGCCAGCAGTCGACCCGGGACTAGCGGGGGGGCCGCAGATACGCAGTATTTT
CASSRPGTSGGAADTQYF
>TRBJ2-1|TRBV5-1|TRBD2|-
TGCGCCAGCAGCTTGGCCTGGATAGCGGGGGGGAACAATGAGCAGTTCTTC
CASSLAWIAGGNNEQFF
>TRBJ2-7|TRBV30|TRBD1|few
TGTGCCTGGAGTGTTGGGACAGGGGGCTACGAGCAGTACTTC
CAWSVGTGGYEQYF
>TRBJ2-3|TRBV6-4|TRBD2|once
TGTGCCAGCAGTGATGGGACTAGCGGGGGGCCAGATACGCAGTATTTT
CASSDGTSGGPDTQYF
>TRBJ1-4|TRBV2|-|-
TGTGCCAGCAGTGGACAGATAACTAATGAAAAACTGTTTTTT
CASSGQITNEKLFF
>TRBJ1-5|TRBV6-6|-|-
TGTGCCAGCAGTTACTCTGAGGATCAGCCCCAGCATTTT
CASSYSEDQPQHF
>TRBJ2-7|TRBV4-1|-|few
TGCGCCAGCAGCCACCCGGGACGGTCGTACGAGCAGTACTTC
CASSHPGRSYEQYF
>TRBJ1-1|TRBV18|TRBD1|few
TGTGCCAGCTCTAAAGCGGACAGGGTGAACACTGAAGCTTTCTTT
CASSKADRVNTEAFF
>TRBJ2-5|TRBV4-2|-|-
TGTGCCAGCAGCCAAGAACCAGCAGTCCAAGAGACCCAGTACTTC
CASSQEPAVQETQYF
>TRBJ2-7|TRBV7-9|TRBD2|-
TGTGCCAGCAGCTCCCCGCCGGGACTAGCGACCTACGAGCAGTACTTC
CASSSPPGLATYEQYF
>TRBJ2-5|TRBV7-6|TRBD1|-
TGTGCCAGCAGCCTAGGACCCGTACAGGGGAGAGAGACCCAGTACTTC
CASSLGPVQGRETQYF
>TRBJ1-5|TRBV19|TRBD1|-
TGTGCCAGCACTGGACAGGGGGCCGGGGGGGGCAATCAGCCCCAGCATTTT
CASTGQGAGGGNQPQHF
>TRBJ1-1|TRBV27|-|-
TGTGCCAGCAGTCTCGACAGACCGAACACTGAAGCTTTCTTT
CASSLDRPNTEAFF
>TRBJ1-5|TRBV27|-|-
TGTGCCAGCAGTTTAGGCAGCAATCAGCCCCAGCATTTT
CASSLGSNQPQHF
>TRBJ2-7|TRBV19|TRBD1|-
TGTGCCAGTAGTCAAACAGGGGGCCGCGAGCAGTACTTC
CASSQTGGREQYF
>TRBJ1-1|TRBV4-1|-|-
TGCGCCAGCAGCCAAGCAGGGGATGAAAAAGCTTTCTTT
CASSQAGDEKAFF
>TRBJ1-5|TRBV7-2|TRBD1|once
TGTGCCAGCAGCCCGGGACAGGGTAATCAGCCCCAGCATTTT
CASSPGQGNQPQHF
>TRBJ1-5|TRBV27|-|-
TGTGCCAGCAGTTTATATGCCAGCTCAGATAGCAATCAGCCCCAGCATTTT
CASSLYASSDSNQPQHF